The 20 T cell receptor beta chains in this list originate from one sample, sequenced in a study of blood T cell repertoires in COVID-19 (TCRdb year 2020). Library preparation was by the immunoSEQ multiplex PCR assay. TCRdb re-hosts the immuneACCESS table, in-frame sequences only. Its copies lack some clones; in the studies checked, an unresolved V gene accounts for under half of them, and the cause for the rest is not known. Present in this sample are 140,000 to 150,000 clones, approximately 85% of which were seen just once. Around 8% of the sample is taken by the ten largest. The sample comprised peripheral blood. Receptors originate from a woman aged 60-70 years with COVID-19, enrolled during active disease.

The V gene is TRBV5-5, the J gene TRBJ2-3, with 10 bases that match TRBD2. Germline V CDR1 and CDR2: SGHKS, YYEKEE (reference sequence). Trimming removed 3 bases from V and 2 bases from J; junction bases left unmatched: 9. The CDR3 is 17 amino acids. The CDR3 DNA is TGTGCCAGCAGCTCCATGGGGAGCGGGGGGGCCACAGATACGCAGTATTTT. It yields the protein CASSSMGSGGATDTQYF.

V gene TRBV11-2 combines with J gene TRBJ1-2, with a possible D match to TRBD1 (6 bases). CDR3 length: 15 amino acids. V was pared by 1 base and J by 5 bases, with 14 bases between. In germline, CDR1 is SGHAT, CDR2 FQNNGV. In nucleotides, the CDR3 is TGTGCCAGCAGCTTAGTTCCGACAGGTTATTATGGCTACACCTTC. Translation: CASSLVPTGYYGYTF.

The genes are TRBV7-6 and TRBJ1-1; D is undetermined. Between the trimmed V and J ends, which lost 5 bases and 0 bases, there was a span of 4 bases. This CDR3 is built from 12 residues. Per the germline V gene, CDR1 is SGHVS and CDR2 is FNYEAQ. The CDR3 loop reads CASSAVNTEAFF. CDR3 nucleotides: TGTGCCAGCAGCGCGGTGAACACTGAAGCTTTCTTT. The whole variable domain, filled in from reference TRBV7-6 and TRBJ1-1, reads GAGVSQSPRYKVTKRGQDVALRCDPISGHVSLYWYRQALGQGPEFLTYFNYEAQQDKSGLPNDRFSAERPEGSISTLTIQRTEQRDSAMYRCASSAVNTEAFFGQGTRLTVV.

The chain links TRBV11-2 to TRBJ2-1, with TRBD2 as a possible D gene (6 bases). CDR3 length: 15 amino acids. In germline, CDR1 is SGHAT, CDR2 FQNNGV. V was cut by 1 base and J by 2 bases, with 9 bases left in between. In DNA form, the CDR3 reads TGTGCCAGCAGCTTAGCTCGGGGGACCTACAATGAGCAGTTCTTC. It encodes CASSLARGTYNEQFF.

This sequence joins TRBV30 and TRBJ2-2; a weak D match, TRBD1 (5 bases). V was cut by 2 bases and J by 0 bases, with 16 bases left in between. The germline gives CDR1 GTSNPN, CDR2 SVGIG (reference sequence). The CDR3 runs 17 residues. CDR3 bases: TGTGCCTGGAGTACCGGTTTTCAGGGCGCGAACACCGGGGAGCTGTTTTTT. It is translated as CAWSTGFQGANTGELFF.

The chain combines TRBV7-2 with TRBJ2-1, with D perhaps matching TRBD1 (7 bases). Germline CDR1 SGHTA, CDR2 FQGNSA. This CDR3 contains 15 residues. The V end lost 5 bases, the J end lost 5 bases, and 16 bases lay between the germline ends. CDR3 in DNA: TGTGCCAGCAGCCCCACCAGGGGGGTCCACAATGAGCAGTTCTTC. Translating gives CASSPTRGVHNEQFF. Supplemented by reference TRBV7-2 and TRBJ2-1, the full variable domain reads GAGVSQSPSNKVTEKGKDVELRCDPISGHTALYWYRQSLGQGLEFLIYFQGNSAPDKSGLPSDRFSAERTGGSVSTLTIQRTQQEDSAVYLCASSPTRGVHNEQFFGPGTRLTVL.

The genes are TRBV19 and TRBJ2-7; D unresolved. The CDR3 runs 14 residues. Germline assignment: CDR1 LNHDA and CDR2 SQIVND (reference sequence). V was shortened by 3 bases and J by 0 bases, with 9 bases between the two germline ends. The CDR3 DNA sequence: TGTGCCAGTAGTATGGGCGTATACTCCTACGAGCAGTACTTC. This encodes CASSMGVYSYEQYF.

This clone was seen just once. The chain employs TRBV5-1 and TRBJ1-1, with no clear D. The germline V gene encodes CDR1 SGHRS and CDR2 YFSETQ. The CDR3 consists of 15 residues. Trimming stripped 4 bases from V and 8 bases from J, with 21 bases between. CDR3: CASSPAGRGFEEAFF. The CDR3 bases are TGCGCCAGCAGCCCGGCCGGACGGGGTTTTGAGGAAGCTTTCTTT.

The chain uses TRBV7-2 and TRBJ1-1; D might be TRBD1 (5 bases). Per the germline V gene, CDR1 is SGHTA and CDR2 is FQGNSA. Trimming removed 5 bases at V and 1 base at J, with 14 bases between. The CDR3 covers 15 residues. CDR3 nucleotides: TGTGCCAGCAGCCCTGGGGGGGGTGCGAACACTGAAGCTTTCTTT. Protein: CASSPGGGANTEAFF.

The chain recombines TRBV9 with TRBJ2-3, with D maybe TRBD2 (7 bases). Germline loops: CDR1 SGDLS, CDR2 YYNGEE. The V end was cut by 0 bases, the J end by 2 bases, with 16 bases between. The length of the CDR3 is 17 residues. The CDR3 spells CASSVGAGALLTDTQYF. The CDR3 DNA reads TGTGCCAGCAGCGTAGGGGCGGGGGCACTCCTCACAGATACGCAGTATTTT. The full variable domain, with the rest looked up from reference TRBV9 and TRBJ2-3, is DSGVTQTPKHLITATGQRVTLRCSPRSGDLSVYWYQQSLDQGLQFLIQYYNGEERAKGNILERFSAQQFPDLHSELNLSSLELGDSALYFCASSVGAGALLTDTQYFGPGTRLTVL.

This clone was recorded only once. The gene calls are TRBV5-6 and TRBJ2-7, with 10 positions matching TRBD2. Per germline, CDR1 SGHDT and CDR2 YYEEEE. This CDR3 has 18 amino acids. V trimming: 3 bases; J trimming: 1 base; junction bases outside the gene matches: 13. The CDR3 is CASSSLSAGTSDSYEQYF. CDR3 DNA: TGTGCCAGCAGCTCCCTCTCCGCCGGGACTAGCGATTCCTACGAGCAGTACTTC.

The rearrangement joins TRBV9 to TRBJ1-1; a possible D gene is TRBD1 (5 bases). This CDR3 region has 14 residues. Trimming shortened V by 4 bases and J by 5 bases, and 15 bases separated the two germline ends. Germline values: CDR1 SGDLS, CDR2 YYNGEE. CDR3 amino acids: CASSPHSRVTEAFF. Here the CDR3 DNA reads TGTGCCAGCAGCCCGCACTCCAGGGTGACTGAAGCTTTCTTT.

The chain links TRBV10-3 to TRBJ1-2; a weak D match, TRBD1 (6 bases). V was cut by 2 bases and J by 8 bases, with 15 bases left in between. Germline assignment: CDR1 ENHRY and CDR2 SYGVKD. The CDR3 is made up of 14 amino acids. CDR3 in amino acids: CAISEDQGQRGYTF. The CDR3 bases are TGTGCCATCAGTGAGGACCAGGGGCAGCGCGGCTACACCTTC.

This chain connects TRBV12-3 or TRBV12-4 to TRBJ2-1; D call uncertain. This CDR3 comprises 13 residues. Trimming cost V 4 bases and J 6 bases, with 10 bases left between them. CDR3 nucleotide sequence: TGTGCCAGCAGTTCTTGGCCGGGCAATGAGCAGTTCTTC. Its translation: CASSSWPGNEQFF.

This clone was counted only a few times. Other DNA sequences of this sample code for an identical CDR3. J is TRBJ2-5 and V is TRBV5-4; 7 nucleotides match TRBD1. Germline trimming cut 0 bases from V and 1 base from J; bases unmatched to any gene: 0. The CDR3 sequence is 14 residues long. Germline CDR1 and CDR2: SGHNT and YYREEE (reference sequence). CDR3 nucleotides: TGTGCCAGCAGCTTGGACAGGGGCCAAGAGACCCAGTACTTC. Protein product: CASSLDRGQETQYF. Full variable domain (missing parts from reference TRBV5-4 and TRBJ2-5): ETGVTQSPTHLIKTRGQQVTLRCSSQSGHNTVSWYQQALGQGPQFIFQYYREEENGRGNFPPRFSGLQFPNYSSELNVNALELDDSALYLCASSLDRGQETQYFGPGTRLLVL.

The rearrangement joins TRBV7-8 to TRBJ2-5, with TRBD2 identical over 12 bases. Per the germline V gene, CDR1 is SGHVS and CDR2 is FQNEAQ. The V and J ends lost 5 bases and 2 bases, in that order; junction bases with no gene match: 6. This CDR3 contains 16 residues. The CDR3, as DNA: TGTGCCAGCAGCCCCCAGACTAGCGGGGGTCAAGAGACCCAGTACTTC. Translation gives CASSPQTSGGQETQYF. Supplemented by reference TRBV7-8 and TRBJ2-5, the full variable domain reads GAGVSQSPRYKVAKRGQDVALRCDPISGHVSLFWYQQALGQGPEFLTYFQNEAQLDKSGLPSDRFFAERPEGSVSTLKIQRTQQEDSAVYLCASSPQTSGGQETQYFGPGTRLLVL.

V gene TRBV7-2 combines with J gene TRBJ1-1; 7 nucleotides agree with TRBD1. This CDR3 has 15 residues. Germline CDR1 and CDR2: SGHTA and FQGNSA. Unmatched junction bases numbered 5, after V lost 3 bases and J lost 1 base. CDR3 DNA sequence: TGTGCCAGCAGCTTTAGGGGGCTGCGGAACACTGAAGCTTTCTTT. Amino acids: CASSFRGLRNTEAFF.

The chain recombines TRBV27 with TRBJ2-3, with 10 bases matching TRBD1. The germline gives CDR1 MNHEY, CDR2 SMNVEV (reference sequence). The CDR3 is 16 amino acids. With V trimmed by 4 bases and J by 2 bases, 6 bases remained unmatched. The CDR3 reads CASSSAGTGATDTQYF. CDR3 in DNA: TGTGCCAGCAGTTCCGCCGGGACAGGGGCCACAGATACGCAGTATTTT.

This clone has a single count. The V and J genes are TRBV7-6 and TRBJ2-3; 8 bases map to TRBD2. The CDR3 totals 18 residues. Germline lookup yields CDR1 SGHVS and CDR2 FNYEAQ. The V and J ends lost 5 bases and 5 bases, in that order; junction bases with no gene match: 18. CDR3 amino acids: CASSLPRWGTRKGDTQYF. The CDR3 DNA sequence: TGTGCCAGCAGCCTGCCCCGGTGGGGGACTAGGAAGGGAGATACGCAGTATTTT.

CDR3 nucleotide sequence: TGTGCCAGCAGCCGGGACTACAACTATGGCTACACCTTC. Its protein is CASSRDYNYGYTF. The V and J genes are TRBV11-2 and TRBJ1-2; perhaps TRBD1 as D (5 bases). The germline gives CDR1 SGHAT, CDR2 FQNNGV. The CDR3 runs to 13 residues. V was pared by 5 bases and J by 2 bases, with 9 bases between.